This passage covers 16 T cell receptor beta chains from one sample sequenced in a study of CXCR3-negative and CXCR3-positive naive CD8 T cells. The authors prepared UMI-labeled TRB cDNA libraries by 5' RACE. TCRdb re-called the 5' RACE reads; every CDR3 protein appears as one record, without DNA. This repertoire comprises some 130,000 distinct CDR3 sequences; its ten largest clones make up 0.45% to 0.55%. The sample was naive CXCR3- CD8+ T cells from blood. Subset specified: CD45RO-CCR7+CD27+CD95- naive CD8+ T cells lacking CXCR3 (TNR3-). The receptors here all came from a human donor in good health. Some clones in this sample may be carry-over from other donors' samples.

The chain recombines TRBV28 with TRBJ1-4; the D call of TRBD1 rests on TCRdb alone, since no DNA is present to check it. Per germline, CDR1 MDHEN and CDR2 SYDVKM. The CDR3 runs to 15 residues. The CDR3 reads CASSSRTGAKEKLFF.

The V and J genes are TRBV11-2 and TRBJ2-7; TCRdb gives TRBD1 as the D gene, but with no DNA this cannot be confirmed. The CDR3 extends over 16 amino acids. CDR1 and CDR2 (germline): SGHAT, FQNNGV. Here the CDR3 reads CASSVGWDRGSNEQYF. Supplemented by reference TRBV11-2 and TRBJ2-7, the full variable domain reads EAGVAQSPRYKIIEKRQSVAFWCNPISGHATLYWYQQILGQGPKLLIQFQNNGVVDDSQLPKDRFSAERLKGVDSTLKIQPAKLEDSAVYLCASSVGWDRGSNEQYFGPGTRLTVT.

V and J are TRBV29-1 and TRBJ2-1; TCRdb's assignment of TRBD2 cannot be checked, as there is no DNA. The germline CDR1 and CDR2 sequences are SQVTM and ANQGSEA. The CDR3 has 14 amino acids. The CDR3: CSAEGQRDHNEQFF.

The CDR3: CASSFQESSYNSPLHF. V and J are TRBV28 and TRBJ1-6. The CDR3 spans 16 residues. Germline assignment: CDR1 MDHEN and CDR2 SYDVKM.

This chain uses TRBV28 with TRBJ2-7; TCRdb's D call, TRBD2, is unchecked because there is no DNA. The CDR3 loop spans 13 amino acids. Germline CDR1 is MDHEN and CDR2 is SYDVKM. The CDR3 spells CASRVAGGYEQYF. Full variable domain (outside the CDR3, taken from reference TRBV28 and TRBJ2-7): DVKVTQSSRYLVKRTGEKVFLECVQDMDHENMFWYRQDPGLGLRLIYFSYDVKMKEKGDIPEGYSVSREKKERFSLILESASTNQTSMYLCASRVAGGYEQYFGPGTRLTVT.

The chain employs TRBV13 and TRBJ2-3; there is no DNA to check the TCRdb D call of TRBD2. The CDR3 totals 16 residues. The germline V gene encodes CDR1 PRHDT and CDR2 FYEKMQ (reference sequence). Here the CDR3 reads CASSLPGGVGTDTQYF.

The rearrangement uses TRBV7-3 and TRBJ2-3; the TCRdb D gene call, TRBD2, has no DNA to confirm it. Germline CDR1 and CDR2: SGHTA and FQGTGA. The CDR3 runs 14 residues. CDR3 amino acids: CASSSTSATDTQYF.

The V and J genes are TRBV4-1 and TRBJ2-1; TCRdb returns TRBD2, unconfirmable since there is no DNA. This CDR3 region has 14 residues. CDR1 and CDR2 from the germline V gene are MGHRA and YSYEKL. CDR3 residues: CASSLAGGQTEQFF.

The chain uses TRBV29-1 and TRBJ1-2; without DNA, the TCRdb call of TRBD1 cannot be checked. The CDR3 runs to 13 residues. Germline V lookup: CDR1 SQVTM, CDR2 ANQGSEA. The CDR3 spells CSDLGQGATGYTF.

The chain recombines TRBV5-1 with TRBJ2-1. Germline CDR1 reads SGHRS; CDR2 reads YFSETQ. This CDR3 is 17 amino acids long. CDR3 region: CASSGYTVEVSYNEQFF.

CDR3 loop: CASSQVDRNYGYTF. J is TRBJ1-2 and V is TRBV4-3; with no DNA, the TCRdb D assignment of TRBD1 cannot be verified. CDR3 length: 14 amino acids. Germline values: CDR1 LGHNA, CDR2 YSLEER.

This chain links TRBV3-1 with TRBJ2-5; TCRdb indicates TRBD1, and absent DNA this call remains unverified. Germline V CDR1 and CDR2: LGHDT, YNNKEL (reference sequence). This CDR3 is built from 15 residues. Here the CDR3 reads CASSQDITGQETQYF.

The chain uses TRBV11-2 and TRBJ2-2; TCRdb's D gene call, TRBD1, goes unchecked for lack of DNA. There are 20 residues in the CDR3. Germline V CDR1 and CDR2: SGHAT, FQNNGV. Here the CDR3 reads CASSLEGGLITIRNTGELFF.

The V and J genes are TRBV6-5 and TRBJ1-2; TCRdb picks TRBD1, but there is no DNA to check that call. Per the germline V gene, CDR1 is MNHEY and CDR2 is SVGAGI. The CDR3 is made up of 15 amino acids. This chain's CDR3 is CASSYSNRGFYGYTF.

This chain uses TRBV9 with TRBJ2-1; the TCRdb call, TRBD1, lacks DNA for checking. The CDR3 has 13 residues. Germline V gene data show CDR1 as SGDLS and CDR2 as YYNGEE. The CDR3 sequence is CASSGADLDEQFF.

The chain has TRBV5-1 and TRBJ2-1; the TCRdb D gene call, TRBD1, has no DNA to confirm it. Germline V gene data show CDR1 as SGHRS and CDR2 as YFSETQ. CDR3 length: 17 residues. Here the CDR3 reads CASSLDWGVPPDNEQFF.